Listed here are 18 T cell receptor beta chains from one sample, sequenced in a study of OX40 agonist ivuxolimab in advanced cancers. Assay used: immunoSEQ multiplex PCR; TCRdb lists only in-frame clones, some missing. The sample lists more than 85,000 clones, 87% seen once, with 0.5% to 0.55% in the top ten. Source: CD4+ or CD8+ T cells sorted from blood, taken in a trial of the OX40 agonist ivuxolimab. These receptors came from an adult with an advanced solid tumor such as melanoma, head and neck, liver or kidney cancer.

The V and J genes are TRBV5-1 and TRBJ2-1; TRBD2 aligns across 8 bases. Trimming took 2 bases from V and 8 from J; bases not matched to a gene: 12. Per germline, CDR1 SGHRS and CDR2 YFSETQ. The CDR3 length is 16 residues. The CDR3 region is CASSFIAGKGGDEQFF. As DNA, the CDR3 is TGCGCCAGCAGCTTCATAGCGGGGAAGGGCGGCGATGAGCAGTTCTTC.

This clone occurred a few times. This CDR3 reads CASRLAGGATQYF. DNA for the CDR3: TGTGCAAGTCGCTTAGCGGGGGGGGCGACCCAGTACTTC. The J gene is TRBJ2-5, the V gene TRBV12-2; TRBD2, as called in the table, went unchecked against the DNA. TRBV12-2 is a known pseudogene. The CDR3 sequence is 13 residues long.

The chain employs TRBV7-8 and TRBJ1-1; D gene ambiguous. V was pared by 1 base and J by 0 bases, with 6 bases between. CDR1 and CDR2 from the germline V gene are SGHVS and FQNEAQ. The CDR3 covers 14 residues. The CDR3 DNA reads as TGTGCCAGCAGCTTAGTCGGCGTGAACACTGAAGCTTTCTTT. This codes for CASSLVGVNTEAFF.

The chain is built from TRBV5-1 and TRBJ1-2; maybe TRBD1 (5 bases). Germline V CDR1 and CDR2: SGHRS, YFSETQ. Trimming removed 0 bases from V and 7 bases from J, with 13 bases in between. There are 14 residues in the CDR3. The CDR3 protein is CASSLGPGPGGYTF. The CDR3 region has the DNA TGCGCCAGCAGCTTGGGTCCGGGGCCTGGTGGCTACACCTTC.

The V call is TRBV5-1, the J call TRBJ2-3; 8 bases map to TRBD2. The CDR3 has 15 residues. Germline values: CDR1 SGHRS, CDR2 YFSETQ. V was clipped by 4 bases and J by 4 bases; unmatched bases: 8. DNA for the CDR3: TGCGCCAGCAGCCTTCAGGGACTAGTCTCAGATACGCAGTATTTT. Protein product: CASSLQGLVSDTQYF.

V usage is TRBV5-1 and J usage is TRBJ2-1, with no clear D. Germline CDR1 SGHRS, CDR2 YFSETQ. The V end lost 0 bases, the J end lost 0 bases, and 7 bases lay between the germline ends. The CDR3 has 15 residues. The CDR3 DNA follows: TGCGCCAGCAGCTTGGAGCCCCCCTCCTACAATGAGCAGTTCTTC. Its translation is CASSLEPPSYNEQFF.

The V call is TRBV4-2, the J call TRBJ2-1, with TRBD2 identical over 13 bases. Trimming at V came to 0 bases and at J to 15 bases, leaving 17 bases not matched to a gene. Germline loops: CDR1 LGHNA, CDR2 YNFKEQ. The CDR3 sequence is 18 residues long. CDR3 sequence (DNA): TGTGCCAGCAGCCAAGAAGCGGCGACTAGCGGGGGGTTGGGTCTAGCGTTCTTC. Translation: CASSQEAATSGGLGLAFF.

The chain employs TRBV18 and TRBJ2-2; 7 bases are shared with TRBD1. The length of the CDR3 is 16 residues. Germline CDR1 reads KGHSH; CDR2 reads LQKENI. J was trimmed by 0 bases and V by 9 bases; bases with no gene match: 10. The CDR3 protein is CASTQRTGANTGELFF. The CDR3 nucleotides read TGTGCCAGTACCCAACGAACAGGGGCGAACACCGGGGAGCTGTTTTTT.

The chain links TRBV6-6 to TRBJ2-1; D may be TRBD1 (6 bases). In germline, CDR1 is MNHNY, CDR2 SVGAGI (reference sequence). V lost 6 bases and J lost 3, with 18 bases in between. The length of the CDR3 is 16 residues. The CDR3 region has the DNA TGTGCCAGCAGGCCTCGGGCAGGGGCGCTCTACAATGAGCAGTTCTTC. It codes for CASRPRAGALYNEQFF.

The V call is TRBV5-1, the J call TRBJ1-3; 8 bases align to TRBD1. The CDR3 length is 16 residues. V shed 1 base and J 2 bases; nucleotides not matched to a gene: 5. Germline lookup yields CDR1 SGHRS and CDR2 YFSETQ. The CDR3 region is CASSLPSTGAGNTIYF. DNA for the CDR3: TGCGCCAGCAGCTTGCCCTCGACAGGGGCTGGAAACACCATATATTTT.

J is TRBJ1-4 and V is TRBV18, with D unclear. CDR1 is KGHSH, CDR2 LQKENI, per germline. Deletions cut 0 bases from V and 8 bases from J, with 10 bases between. This CDR3 spans 14 amino acids. This CDR3 reads CASSPPQLREKLFF. As DNA, the CDR3 is TGTGCCAGCTCACCACCGCAGCTGAGGGAAAAACTGTTTTTT.

This chain uses TRBV4-2 with TRBJ1-2; TRBD1 agrees at 10 bases. V lost 7 bases to trimming and J lost 2 bases; unmatched junction nucleotides: 4. Germline V gives CDR1 LGHNA, CDR2 YNFKEQ. There are 14 residues in the CDR3. The CDR3 here is CASTPGQGNYGYTF. The CDR3 region has the DNA TGTGCCAGCACGCCGGGACAGGGGAACTATGGCTACACCTTC.

The V and J genes are TRBV29-1 and TRBJ2-5; 8 bases are shared with TRBD1. The V segment lost 1 base and the J segment 5 bases; nucleotides outside the gene matches: 9. The germline V gene has CDR1 SQVTM and CDR2 ANQGSEA. The CDR3 is 15 residues long. The CDR3 sequence: CSVEGHQGAGETQYF. CDR3 in DNA: TGCAGCGTTGAAGGACACCAGGGGGCGGGGGAGACCCAGTACTTC.

This chain joins TRBV9 and TRBJ2-2, with D unresolved. V was shortened by 3 bases and J by 1 base, with 7 bases between the two germline ends. This CDR3 comprises 14 residues. CDR1 SGDLS and CDR2 YYNGEE come from the germline V gene. The CDR3 nucleotides are TGTGCCAGCAGCGCGTTTCAGAACACCGGGGAGCTGTTTTTT. Residues: CASSAFQNTGELFF.

V is TRBV2 and J is TRBJ1-5; the D gene is possibly TRBD1 (6 bases). Germline V gene sequence: CDR1 SNHLY, CDR2 FYNNEI. The CDR3 covers 18 residues. Deletions cut 6 bases from V and 0 bases from J, with 21 bases between. The CDR3 loop is CASSNPGETSYSNQPQHF. In nucleotides, the CDR3 is TGTGCCAGCAGCAACCCAGGGGAGACCTCTTATAGCAATCAGCCCCAGCATTTT.

The rearrangement uses TRBV19 and TRBJ2-2, with D possibly matching TRBD2 (5 bases). Germline V gene sequence: CDR1 LNHDA, CDR2 SQIVND (reference sequence). The V end was cut by 6 bases, the J end by 1 base, with 6 bases between. The CDR3 covers 13 residues. CDR3 nucleotides: TGTGCCAGTAGCCGGGGGAACACCGGGGAGCTGTTTTTT. This gives the protein CASSRGNTGELFF.

On this clone: At one of its ends the junction is not consistent with the germline gene, which may arise from a read error. V and J are TRBV28 and TRBJ1-5; 8 bases agree with TRBD1. Germline-derived CDR1 and CDR2 are MDHEN and SYDVKM. The length of the CDR3 is 15 residues. CDR3 bases: TGTGCCGGCAGACAGGGGCCACTTACCAATCAGCCCCAGCATTTT. The encoded protein is CAGRQGPLTNQPQHF.

This clone was found a few times. This sequence joins TRBV12-5 and TRBJ1-5; D ambiguous. V was pared by 3 bases and J by 5 bases, with 5 bases between. The CDR3 totals 12 residues. Germline CDR1 reads LGHNT; CDR2 reads FRNRAP. The CDR3 spells CASGFMDQPQHF. Written as DNA, the CDR3 is TGTGCTAGTGGTTTTATGGATCAGCCCCAGCATTTT.